These 22 T cell receptor beta chains were all obtained from the same sample, sequenced in a study of blood T cells in healthy people across ages. A second roughly 7 to 11 cycle PCR used barcoded and J-beta primers. TCRdb redid the calling of the 5' RACE reads with MiXCR, one entry per CDR3 protein. The table has about 540,000 distinct CDR3 sequences, more than 20% seen once. A further study also used this sample, focusing on T cells of mothers and their children.

The sample taken for sequencing was blood. The receptors derive from a boy between 10 and 17 years old in good health.

In its sample, this clonotype was seen a few times. The V gene is TRBV9, the J gene TRBJ2-5; 9 nucleotides match TRBD2. After removal of 0 bases from V and 3 bases from J, the junction contained 9 bases not matched to a gene. Germline values: CDR1 SGDLS, CDR2 YYNGEE. The CDR3 consists of 17 residues. The CDR3 nucleotides read TGTGCCAGCAGCGTAGGCATCCTAGCGGGGCCCAAAGAGACCCAGTACTTC. Residues: CASSVGILAGPKETQYF.

The genes are TRBV15 and TRBJ2-5; 11 nucleotides agree with TRBD2. The J call may be incorrect, as the DNA end agrees better with TRBJ2-7. Per the germline V gene, CDR1 is LNHNV and CDR2 is YYDKDF (reference sequence). This CDR3 is 15 amino acids long. The CDR3 protein is CATSKAGTSGYEQYF. CDR3 bases: TGTGCCACCAGCAAAGCCGGGACTAGCGGCTACGAGCAGTACTTC.

V and J are TRBV7-2 and TRBJ2-1, with D tentatively TRBD2 (5 bases). Near its end, the DNA agrees better with TRBJ2-5, so the J call may be wrong. CDR1 and CDR2 from the germline V gene are SGHTA and FQGNSA. This CDR3 contains 11 residues. The CDR3 nucleotides are TGTGCCAGCAGCTACCGGGGGACCCAGTACTTC. Its translation: CASSYRGTQYF.

The rearrangement uses TRBV7-2 and TRBJ2-5; 8 nucleotides align to TRBD1. After removal of 3 bases from V and 2 bases from J, the junction contained 2 bases not matched to a gene. The germline CDR1 and CDR2 sequences are SGHTA and FQGNSA. The CDR3 length is 14 residues. CDR3 in amino acids: CASSLWDRQETQYF. CDR3 coding DNA: TGTGCCAGCAGCTTGTGGGACAGGCAAGAGACCCAGTACTTC.

This clonotype came up a few times. The V call is TRBV11-2, the J call TRBJ2-5; D perhaps matches TRBD2 (5 bases). Gene TRBJ2-7 matches the end of the DNA better, so the J call may be wrong. The CDR3 runs to 16 residues. CDR1 and CDR2 (germline): SGHAT, FQNNGV. The CDR3 coding sequence is TGTGCCAGCAGCTATTATCCCGGGGAGAGCTCCTACGAGCAGTACTTC. Residues: CASSYYPGESSYEQYF.

Only a few counts were recorded for this clonotype. The chain couples TRBV6-1 to TRBJ2-5, with D unresolved. TRBJ2-7 matches the DNA end more closely, so the J call is doubtful. From germline, CDR1 is MNHNS and CDR2 SASEGT. This CDR3 comprises 15 residues. The CDR3 nucleotides read TGTGCCAGCAGTGAAAGGGTAGAGAGCTCCTACGAGCAGTACTTC. Residues: CASSERVESSYEQYF.

This clonotype was recorded a few times. The chain combines TRBV7-3 with TRBJ2-7; 7 nucleotides line up with TRBD1. The V gene's germline CDR1 is SGHTA and CDR2 FQGTGA. J was trimmed by 5 bases and V by 0 bases; bases with no gene match: 10. The CDR3 runs 16 residues. CDR3 loop: CASSLTPRTGINEQYF. Written as DNA, the CDR3 is TGTGCCAGCAGCTTAACCCCTCGGACAGGAATCAACGAGCAGTACTTC.

This chain joins TRBV28 and TRBJ2-5; 9 bases map to TRBD2. The tail of the sequence fits TRBJ2-7 better, so the J call may be wrong. The CDR3 covers 14 residues. The V gene's germline CDR1 is MDHEN and CDR2 SYDVKM. In nucleotides, the CDR3 is TGTGCCAGCAGTGATAGCGGGAGTCCCTACGAGCAGTACTTC. Translation: CASSDSGSPYEQYF.

Of note for this clonotype: An end of the junction does not agree with germline; a read error may underlie this. The genes are TRBV5-1 and TRBJ2-1; D possibly corresponds to TRBD1 (6 bases). The germline V gene encodes CDR1 SGHRS and CDR2 YFSETQ. There are 16 residues in the CDR3. The CDR3, as DNA: TGCGCCAGCAGCCTTTCTGGGGGCTTCTCCTACAATGAGCGGTTCTTC. It encodes CASSLSGGFSYNERFF. The whole variable domain, filled in from reference TRBV5-1 and TRBJ2-1, reads KAGVTQTPRYLIKTRGQQVTLSCSPISGHRSVSWYQQTPGQGLQFLFEYFSETQRNKGNFPGRFSGRQFSNSRSEMNVSTLELGDSALYLCASSLSGGFSYNERFFGPGTRLTVL.

This sequence joins TRBV5-1 and TRBJ1-1; no clear D gene. This CDR3 comprises 13 residues. With 5 bases removed from V and 0 bases from J, the gap between germline ends came to 8 bases. Germline CDR1 SGHRS, CDR2 YFSETQ. As DNA, the CDR3 is TGCGCCAGCAGAACCCCGATGAACACTGAAGCTTTCTTT. The encoded protein is CASRTPMNTEAFF.

This chain links TRBV5-1 with TRBJ1-4; TRBD1 is a possible D gene (6 bases). CDR1 and CDR2 (germline): SGHRS, YFSETQ. The CDR3 totals 15 residues. The V gene lost 4 bases and the J gene lost 7 bases, with 17 bases spanning the gap. CDR3 sequence reads: CASSRNRVDTEKLFF. The CDR3 bases are TGCGCCAGCAGCCGTAACAGGGTCGACACTGAAAAACTGTTTTTT. The variable domain in full, with the rest retrieved from reference TRBV5-1 and TRBJ1-4, is KAGVTQTPRYLIKTRGQQVTLSCSPISGHRSVSWYQQTPGQGLQFLFEYFSETQRNKGNFPGRFSGRQFSNSRSEMNVSTLELGDSALYLCASSRNRVDTEKLFFGSGTQLSVL.

The gene calls are TRBV7-2 and TRBJ2-1; 8 nucleotides match TRBD2. With 4 bases clipped from V and 3 bases from J, the junction kept 5 bases outside the gene matches. The CDR3 totals 15 residues. The V gene's germline CDR1 is SGHTA and CDR2 FQGNSA. CDR3 amino acids: CASSSQREFYNEQFF. The CDR3 DNA sequence: TGTGCCAGCAGCTCCCAGCGGGAGTTCTACAATGAGCAGTTCTTC.

V is TRBV4-3 and J is TRBJ2-7, with 7 bases matching TRBD2. The germline CDR1 and CDR2 sequences are LGHNA and YSLEER. After removal of 0 bases from V and 0 bases from J, the junction contained 8 bases not matched to a gene. The CDR3 consists of 17 residues. The CDR3 region is CASSQEASGVDSYEQYF. The DNA for the CDR3 is TGCGCCAGCAGCCAAGAGGCTAGCGGCGTAGACTCCTACGAGCAGTACTTC.

The chain recombines TRBV20-1 with TRBJ2-1, with 10 bases that match TRBD1. Germline V gene lookup returns CDR1 DFQATT and CDR2 SNEGSKA (reference sequence). With V trimmed by 3 bases and J by 4 bases, 0 bases remained unmatched. The CDR3 is made up of 13 amino acids. Here the CDR3 DNA reads TGCAGTGCTAGGGACAGGGGGTACAATGAGCAGTTCTTC. This translates into CSARDRGYNEQFF.

The rearrangement links TRBV6-1 to TRBJ2-5; D not resolved. Germline V gene data show CDR1 as MNHNS and CDR2 as SASEGT. Trimming removed 0 bases from V and 11 bases from J, with 19 bases in between. The CDR3 spans 15 residues. The CDR3 sequence is CASSEAPVLTYKQYF. Written as DNA, the CDR3 is TGTGCCAGCAGTGAAGCCCCCGTTCTAACCTACAAGCAGTACTTC.

This clonotype has only a few counts. This chain uses TRBV7-9 with TRBJ2-2; D gene uncertain. The CDR3 contains 14 residues. CDR1 and CDR2 from the germline V gene are SEHNR and FQNEAQ (reference sequence). The ends were cut back, 1 base at V and 4 bases at J, with 7 bases in the middle. The CDR3 is CASSLGVGTGELFF. The CDR3 nucleotides read TGTGCCAGCAGCTTAGGAGTCGGCACCGGGGAGCTGTTTTTT.

This chain connects TRBV6-1 to TRBJ2-2, with 7 nucleotides matching TRBD1. The germline gives CDR1 MNHNS, CDR2 SASEGT. V gave up 4 bases and J gave up 1 base; unmatched junction bases: 3. The CDR3 runs 15 residues. The CDR3 DNA follows: TGTGCCAGCAGTGGACAGGGTGGGAACACCGGGGAGCTGTTTTTT. Protein sequence: CASSGQGGNTGELFF.

In this sample, this clonotype turned up a few times. The rearrangement uses TRBV11-1 and TRBJ2-1; D call uncertain. This CDR3 spans 14 amino acids. CDR1 and CDR2 (germline): SGHAT, FQDESV (reference sequence). V was trimmed by 2 bases and J by 5 bases, leaving 10 bases between them. The chain's CDR3 is CASSLKNTDNEQFF. The CDR3 DNA follows: TGTGCCAGCAGCTTAAAAAACACGGACAATGAGCAGTTCTTC.

This clonotype was observed a handful of times. The genes are TRBV4-1 and TRBJ2-7, with D maybe TRBD1 (5 bases). This CDR3 is built from 15 residues. The V end was cut by 0 bases, the J end by 0 bases, with 9 bases between. Germline CDR1 and CDR2: MGHRA and YSYEKL. The CDR3 sequence is CASSQEQVSSYEQYF. CDR3 nucleotide sequence: TGCGCCAGCAGCCAAGAACAGGTGAGCTCCTACGAGCAGTACTTC.

This clonotype was seen a few times. The chain combines TRBV6-5 with TRBJ2-5, with TRBD2 matching 9 bases. The tail of the sequence fits TRBJ2-7 better, so the J call may be wrong. The CDR3 runs to 15 residues. Germline CDR1 is MNHEY and CDR2 is SVGAGI. The CDR3 is CASSLGREGLVEQYF. DNA for the CDR3: TGTGCCAGCAGTCTGGGGCGGGAGGGCCTAGTCGAGCAGTACTTC.

This clonotype was picked up a small number of times. The chain combines TRBV6-1 with TRBJ1-5; the match to TRBD1 covers 9 bases. CDR3 length: 17 residues. J was trimmed by 5 bases and V by 5 bases; bases with no gene match: 13. CDR1 is MNHNS, CDR2 SASEGT, per germline. CDR3 sequence: CASSTDRGEGLDQPQHF. The CDR3 DNA reads TGTGCCAGCAGTACAGACAGGGGGGAAGGTCTGGATCAGCCCCAGCATTTT.

The chain has TRBV7-2 and TRBJ2-4, with 10 bases that match TRBD1. The CDR3 spans 16 residues. V was pared by 3 bases and J by 2 bases, with 4 bases of the junction left unmatched. Germline lookup yields CDR1 SGHTA and CDR2 FQGNSA. DNA of the CDR3: TGTGCCAGCAGCTTCGACAGGGGGCAAACCAAAAACATTCAGTACTTC. Residues: CASSFDRGQTKNIQYF.